A selection of T cell receptor beta chains follows, all from one sample in a study of blood T cells in healthy people across ages. MiXCR, applied by TCRdb to the 5' RACE reads, yields one record per CDR3 protein. The data contain approximately 780,000 distinct CDR3 sequences, roughly 26% of them singletons. This sample was shared with a second study, whose subject was T cells of mothers and their children.

What was sequenced was blood. The receptor set was obtained from a boy aged 10-17 years in good health. Both conserved end residues are part of each CDR3. A D gene is named only where the DNA matches it firmly.

D gene | V gene | CDR3 protein
TRBD2 | TRBV5-1 | CASSFRLAGSPGETQYF
NA | TRBV6-5 | CASRTVTDTQYF
NA | TRBV12-3/TRBV12-4 | CASSPGLAGLESYEQYF
NA | TRBV27 | CASREGSYEQYF
NA | TRBV20-1 | CSASSNEKLFF
NA | TRBV6-6 | CASSRGSASGNTIYF
NA | TRBV30 | CAWSGGSLQNEQYF
NA | TRBV7-9 | CASNPGTKGNTIYF
NA | TRBV5-1 | CASSLVWGSETQYF
TRBD1 | TRBV2 | CASRSDHRGYEQYF
NA | TRBV29-1 | CSVEERVAGYGQYF
NA | TRBV28 | CASHGAGVAGANVLTF
TRBD2 | TRBV5-1 | CASSLLGGGLTQFF
NA | TRBV5-1 | CASSFAEGGYTF
NA | TRBV18 | CASSPANGETQYF
NA | TRBV3-1 | CASRGRGATYNEQFF
TRBD2 | TRBV6-5 | CAGSYSTASGGAGEQYF
TRBD1 | TRBV15 | CATSTSWTGDTDTQYF
TRBD1 | TRBV20-1 | CSARDLLRQGTNEQYF
NA | TRBV29-1 | CSVGQANTGELFF
NA | TRBV20-1 | CSASGQGGAEQYF
NA | TRBV7-3 | CASSPRGPGANYGYTF
TRBD2 | TRBV27 | CASSIGGLAGGLGTGELFF
TRBD1 | TRBV30 | CAGAPRLARGPEQFF
NA | TRBV10-2 | CASTRGYNNEQFF
NA | TRBV7-3 | CASGDGSTPYGYTF
TRBD2 | TRBV11-2 | CASRLAATGELFF
NA | TRBV4-2 | CASSQEGSRLGSTPLHF
TRBD2 | TRBV7-2 | CASSFGLVRETQYF
TRBD2 | TRBV3-1 | CASSDPGLAGGKGYEQYF
NA | TRBV6-1 | CAINNGGPETQYF
NA | TRBV9 | CASSPEGGRTEAFF
TRBD2 | TRBV7-6 | CASSSRVSGGTGEQFF
NA | TRBV2 | CASTLQTDTQYF
NA | TRBV20-1 | CSARSAVSGNTIYF
NA | TRBV24-1 | CATSSPTMGEQFF
TRBD1 | TRBV2 | CASREQGLGYEQYF
NA | TRBV5-1 | CASSPQGYVVTEAFF
TRBD1 | TRBV20-1 | CSARIDRDKNTIYF
NA | TRBV30 | CAWSVPPSWGNEQFF
TRBD1 | TRBV20-1 | CSAIGQGATYGYTF
TRBD2 | TRBV9 | CASSGASGALNEQFF
NA | TRBV29-1 | CSVGRGEEAFF
TRBD2 | TRBV6-5 | CASSYSGYASGVYEQYF
NA | TRBV7-9 | CASSISDTEQFF
NA | TRBV20-1 | CSAKGTSYNEQFF
NA | TRBV7-9 | CASSLAAFSTDTQYF
NA | TRBV12-3/TRBV12-4 | CASSLETGSPLRSQYF
NA | TRBV20-1 | CSARNGGSYNSPLHF
NA | TRBV5-1 | CASSLTPGQDYGYTF
TRBD2 | TRBV4-2 | CASSQEAGGRGNEQFF
NA | TRBV6-5 | CASSYRYGGEETQYF
TRBD1 | TRBV7-9 | CASSSGQGRFANEKLFF
NA | TRBV7-2 | CASSQAWPYTDTQYF